This TCR beta chain derives from a study of blood T cell repertoires in COVID-19. Authors' methods: Reference gene primer amplification gave estimated nucleated cell counts. The table came from immunoSEQ multiplex PCR; TCRdb's copy has only in-frame clones and leaves some out. V, J and clone size are those of that table, while D and trimming were read from the DNA. The sample contains more than 45,000 clones, roughly 85% of which appear only once. The TCR sequence derives from an elderly woman with acute or convalescent COVID-19. Sequencing was done on a sample of peripheral blood.

CDR3 protein: CASSLWDRDNSPLHF. The CDR3 DNA reads as TGTGCCAGCAGTCTCTGGGACAGGGATAATTCACCCCTCCACTTT. The gene calls are TRBV7-9 and TRBJ1-6, with 9 bases lining up with TRBD1. After removal of 6 bases from V and 5 bases from J, the junction contained 5 bases not matched to a gene. CDR3 length equals 15 residues. CDR1 and CDR2 from the germline V gene are SEHNR and FQNEAQ (reference sequence).